The entry that follows covers one T cell receptor beta chain sequence. The PCR was carried out with 60 Vbeta primers and 13 Jbeta primers. Method: immunoSEQ multiplex PCR; TCRdb's copy keeps in-frame clones and lacks some. The sample records approximately 270,000 clones, approximately 80% being singletons. This entry is derived from a study of cytomegalovirus exposure and HLA in healthy donors. There are 16 residues in the CDR3. V lost 8 bases and J 4 bases, leaving 23 bases between the germline ends. Germline CDR1 is ENHRY and CDR2 is SYGVKD. The sequence derives from a girl aged 2-10 years in good health and CMV-seronegative. The specimen sequenced was PBMCs. J is TRBJ1-1 and V is TRBV10-3, with D perhaps TRBD1 (6 bases). The CDR3 DNA follows: TGTGCCATCCGAATGACCGCTCAGGGGACGTCCACTGAAGCTTTCTTT. Translating it yields CAIRMTAQGTSTEAFF.